Listed below are T cell receptor beta chains from one sample, sequenced in a study of cytomegalovirus exposure and HLA in healthy donors. The protocol was immunoSEQ multiplex PCR, while the TCRdb copy is restricted to in-frame clones and leaves out a portion. The profile shows just over 150,000 clones, 84% of them singletons. The sample comprised PBMCs. The source of these receptors is a man in his late teens or twenties in good health and CMV-seronegative. Each CDR3 is given with its conserved first and last residue. The order of the fields is D gene, J gene, V gene, CDR3 length, clone size, CDR3 protein, CDR3 DNA. A D gene is named only where the DNA matches it firmly. Clone size appears in some rows only: once, few, many, or a class for an expanded clone.

D gene: NA
J gene: TRBJ2-7
V gene: TRBV19
CDR3 length: 12
clone size: NA
CDR3 protein: CASSRTDYEQYF
CDR3 DNA: TGTGCCAGTAGTCGGACAGACTACGAGCAGTACTTC

D gene: NA
J gene: TRBJ2-7
V gene: TRBV4-1
CDR3 length: 15
clone size: NA
CDR3 protein: CASSQGPGRSYEQYF
CDR3 DNA: TGCGCCAGCAGCCAAGGTCCAGGGAGGTCCTACGAGCAGTACTTC

D gene: NA
J gene: TRBJ1-3
V gene: TRBV4-1
CDR3 length: 15
clone size: NA
CDR3 protein: CASSPTGTSGNTIYF
CDR3 DNA: TGCGCCAGCAGCCCAACAGGGACCTCTGGAAACACCATATATTTT

D gene: TRBD1
J gene: TRBJ2-7
V gene: TRBV6-5
CDR3 length: 15
clone size: NA
CDR3 protein: CASSQYTGTGYEQYF
CDR3 DNA: TGTGCCAGCAGTCAATACACCGGGACAGGCTACGAGCAGTACTTC

D gene: TRBD1
J gene: TRBJ2-1
V gene: TRBV10-3
CDR3 length: 14
clone size: NA
CDR3 protein: CAIRGGQGVGGQFF
CDR3 DNA: TGTGCCATCAGGGGGGGACAGGGGGTAGGAGGGCAGTTCTTC

D gene: NA
J gene: TRBJ1-5
V gene: TRBV4-1
CDR3 length: 15
clone size: NA
CDR3 protein: CASSQEQYSNQPQHF
CDR3 DNA: TGCGCCAGCAGCCAGGAACAGTATAGCAATCAGCCCCAGCATTTT

D gene: NA
J gene: TRBJ2-5
V gene: TRBV5-4
CDR3 length: 13
clone size: NA
CDR3 protein: CASSLGGRETQYF
CDR3 DNA: TGTGCCAGCAGCTTGGGGGGCAGGGAGACCCAGTACTTC

D gene: NA
J gene: TRBJ1-2
V gene: TRBV4-1
CDR3 length: 17
clone size: NA
CDR3 protein: CASSQDPDSRRPIGYTF
CDR3 DNA: TGCGCCAGCAGCCAAGATCCGGACAGCCGCCGCCCGATTGGCTACACCTTC

D gene: NA
J gene: TRBJ1-2
V gene: TRBV28
CDR3 length: 16
clone size: NA
CDR3 protein: CASSYPPRVGSDGYTF
CDR3 DNA: TGTGCCAGCAGTTACCCCCCCAGGGTGGGAAGTGATGGCTACACCTTC

D gene: NA
J gene: TRBJ2-7
V gene: TRBV11-2
CDR3 length: 12
clone size: NA
CDR3 protein: CASSSGGYEQYF
CDR3 DNA: TGTGCCAGCTCCTCCGGGGGCTACGAGCAGTACTTC

D gene: TRBD1
J gene: TRBJ2-2
V gene: TRBV5-4
CDR3 length: 14
clone size: once
CDR3 protein: CASSFTGATGELFF
CDR3 DNA: TGTGCCAGCAGCTTCACAGGGGCCACCGGGGAGCTGTTTTTT

D gene: NA
J gene: TRBJ1-5
V gene: TRBV6-5
CDR3 length: 15
clone size: NA
CDR3 protein: CASSYSKSGNQPQHF
CDR3 DNA: TGTGCCAGCAGTTACTCGAAATCGGGAAATCAGCCCCAGCATTTT

D gene: TRBD2
J gene: TRBJ2-1
V gene: TRBV9
CDR3 length: 13
clone size: once
CDR3 protein: CASSVLGEGEQFF
CDR3 DNA: TGTGCCAGCAGCGTATTGGGGGAGGGTGAGCAGTTCTTC

D gene: NA
J gene: TRBJ2-7
V gene: TRBV4-1
CDR3 length: 16
clone size: NA
CDR3 protein: CASSSQDRTLSYEQYF
CDR3 DNA: TGCGCCAGCAGCTCCCAAGACAGGACTCTCTCCTACGAGCAGTACTTC

D gene: TRBD1
J gene: TRBJ1-1
V gene: TRBV7-3
CDR3 length: 14
clone size: NA
CDR3 protein: CASSSRQGGTEAFF
CDR3 DNA: TGTGCCAGCAGCTCCCGACAGGGTGGGACTGAAGCTTTCTTT

D gene: TRBD1
J gene: TRBJ2-1
V gene: TRBV7-9
CDR3 length: 16
clone size: once
CDR3 protein: CSSSSSGTGPYNEQFF
CDR3 DNA: TGTTCCAGCAGCTCCTCCGGGACAGGGCCATACAATGAGCAGTTCTTC

D gene: TRBD1
J gene: TRBJ1-3
V gene: TRBV19
CDR3 length: 15
clone size: NA
CDR3 protein: CASRKGGPSGNTIYF
CDR3 DNA: TGTGCCAGTCGGAAAGGGGGCCCTTCTGGAAACACCATATATTTT

D gene: TRBD1
J gene: TRBJ2-3
V gene: TRBV6-1
CDR3 length: 14
clone size: NA
CDR3 protein: CASTSTGGTDTQYF
CDR3 DNA: TGTGCCAGCACTTCGACAGGGGGCACAGATACGCAGTATTTT

D gene: NA
J gene: TRBJ2-1
V gene: TRBV28
CDR3 length: 15
clone size: NA
CDR3 protein: CASSLRTPPTHEQFF
CDR3 DNA: TGTGCCAGTAGTTTGCGGACTCCTCCCACCCATGAGCAGTTCTTC

D gene: NA
J gene: TRBJ2-1
V gene: TRBV27
CDR3 length: 16
clone size: NA
CDR3 protein: CASSLDSGGIYNEQFF
CDR3 DNA: TGTGCCAGCAGTCTCGACTCAGGGGGGATCTACAATGAGCAGTTCTTC

D gene: TRBD1
J gene: TRBJ1-1
V gene: TRBV29-1
CDR3 length: 13
clone size: NA
CDR3 protein: CSASAGGASEAFF
CDR3 DNA: TGCAGCGCATCCGCAGGGGGCGCGTCTGAAGCTTTCTTT

D gene: NA
J gene: TRBJ2-6
V gene: TRBV5-5
CDR3 length: 17
clone size: NA
CDR3 protein: CASSLEPWSSGANVLTF
CDR3 DNA: TGTGCCAGCAGCTTGGAGCCGTGGAGCTCTGGGGCCAACGTCCTGACTTTC

D gene: NA
J gene: TRBJ2-7
V gene: TRBV6-5
CDR3 length: 11
clone size: few
CDR3 protein: CASSYSGQKYF
CDR3 DNA: TGTGCCAGCAGTTACTCGGGACAAAAGTACTTC

D gene: NA
J gene: TRBJ1-2
V gene: TRBV28
CDR3 length: 13
clone size: NA
CDR3 protein: CASSLLQNYGYTF
CDR3 DNA: TGTGCCAGCAGTTTATTGCAGAACTATGGCTACACCTTC

D gene: NA
J gene: TRBJ1-5
V gene: TRBV5-6
CDR3 length: 12
clone size: NA
CDR3 protein: CASSWGGQPQHF
CDR3 DNA: TGTGCCAGCAGCTGGGGAGGTCAGCCCCAGCATTTT

D gene: TRBD1
J gene: TRBJ2-2
V gene: TRBV28
CDR3 length: 17
clone size: NA
CDR3 protein: CASRRRTGGAYSGELFF
CDR3 DNA: TGTGCCAGCAGACGGAGGACAGGGGGCGCCTATTCCGGGGAGCTGTTTTTT

D gene: TRBD1
J gene: TRBJ1-4
V gene: TRBV7-9
CDR3 length: 15
clone size: NA
CDR3 protein: CASSLSGTGVEKLFF
CDR3 DNA: TGTGCCAGCAGCTTATCTGGGACAGGGGTTGAAAAACTGTTTTTT